These 20 T cell receptor beta chains originate from one sample sequenced in a study of CD8 T cells in ankylosing spondylitis. TCRdb reprocessed the 5' RACE reads via MiXCR and lists one record per CDR3 protein. The sample records roughly 97,000 distinct CDR3 sequences, roughly 8% being singletons. Sequencing was carried out using blood, either unsorted or a sorted T cell fraction (not recorded which). The receptors come from a male donor with ankylosing spondylitis or in good health (not recorded which).

This clonotype came up many times. This chain uses TRBV6-5 with TRBJ1-1, with D possibly matching TRBD1 (6 bases). This CDR3 has 13 residues. Trimming pared 7 bases from V and 4 bases from J, leaving 13 bases between. In germline, CDR1 is MNHEY, CDR2 SVGAGI. This CDR3 is CASILEGGTEAFF. The CDR3 DNA follows: TGTGCCAGCATTCTAGAGGGGGGCACTGAAGCTTTCTTT.

Worth noting for this clonotype: A much larger clone lies one base from this, so it may be a read error. This chain joins TRBV6-5 and TRBJ2-5; 8 positions agree with TRBD2. The CDR3 runs to 11 residues. The germline gives CDR1 MNHEY, CDR2 SVGAGI. CDR3 bases: TGTGCCAACAGTGGATCGGGGACTAGGTTCTTC. It codes for CANSGSGTRFF.

The CDR3 bases are TGTGCCAGCAGCCCTTGGCAGGGAGAAGGCTACACCTTC. Its translation is CASSPWQGEGYTF. The V call is TRBV7-4, the J call TRBJ1-2; D possibly corresponds to TRBD1 (5 bases). Trimming took 5 bases from V and 8 from J, leaving 15 bases between them. The CDR3 extends over 13 amino acids. Germline-derived CDR1 and CDR2 are SGHVT and SQSDAQ.

The chain couples TRBV11-2 to TRBJ2-2; D not certain. The CDR3 extends over 16 amino acids. From germline, CDR1 is SGHAT and CDR2 FQNNGV. V was clipped by 5 bases and J by 2 bases, with 15 bases between them. CDR3 region: CASSQSRQTNTGELFF. CDR3 coding DNA: TGTGCCAGCAGCCAATCGAGGCAAACTAACACCGGGGAGCTGTTTTTT.

This clonotype was seen at least ten times. The CDR3 DNA reads TGTGCCAGCAGTTACAAGGACACCGGGGAGCTGTTTTTT. Protein product: CASSYKDTGELFF. The chain has TRBV6-5 and TRBJ2-2; no clear D. Trimming cost V 2 bases and J 3 bases, with 4 bases left between them. This CDR3 spans 13 amino acids. CDR1 is MNHEY and CDR2 is SVGAGI in the germline V gene.

This clonotype occurred many times. The J gene is TRBJ1-1, the V gene TRBV11-2; unclear D gene. This CDR3 has 15 amino acids. Between the trimmed V and J ends, which lost 0 bases and 1 base, there was a span of 9 bases. Germline CDR1 is SGHAT and CDR2 is FQNNGV. The chain's CDR3 is CASSLDLAGNTEAFF. As DNA, the CDR3 is TGTGCCAGCAGCTTAGATCTGGCAGGGAACACTGAAGCTTTCTTT.

This clonotype was counted many times. The chain has TRBV18 and TRBJ2-4; D not certain. The germline gives CDR1 KGHSH, CDR2 LQKENI. The ends were cut back, 3 bases at V and 11 bases at J, with 14 bases in the middle. The CDR3 is 13 residues long. CDR3 DNA sequence: TGTGCCAGCTCACCCCGCCAGTCCCTCCTTCAGTACTTC. Its protein product is CASSPRQSLLQYF.

This clonotype has a count of ten or more. V usage is TRBV7-2 and J usage is TRBJ2-3, with D maybe TRBD2 (5 bases). CDR3 length equals 14 residues. Between the trimmed V and J ends, which lost 2 bases and 5 bases, there was a span of 11 bases. In germline, CDR1 is SGHTA, CDR2 FQGNSA. CDR3 sequence reads: CASSLRLGGDTQYF. As DNA, the CDR3 is TGTGCCAGCAGCTTACGGCTCGGAGGAGATACGCAGTATTTT.

This clonotype appeared many times. As DNA, the CDR3 is TGCAGTGCTAGGGCACAGGGGGTCGGAAATCAGCCCCAGCATTTT. Amino acid sequence: CSARAQGVGNQPQHF. V is TRBV20-1 and J is TRBJ1-5; 8 nucleotides line up with TRBD1. There are 15 residues in the CDR3. Germline V gene data show CDR1 as DFQATT and CDR2 as SNEGSKA (reference sequence). V gave up 3 bases and J gave up 4 bases; unmatched junction bases: 8.

This clonotype appeared many times. The CDR3 reads CASSTSGAGELFF. The CDR3 DNA reads as TGTGCCAGCAGCACCTCGGGAGCCGGGGAGCTGTTTTTT. This chain links TRBV9 with TRBJ2-2, with D perhaps matching TRBD2 (6 bases). Trimming took 4 bases from V and 6 from J, leaving 10 bases between them. The CDR3 is 13 amino acids. CDR1 and CDR2 (germline): SGDLS, YYNGEE.

This clonotype was recorded many times. This sequence joins TRBV12-3 or TRBV12-4 and TRBJ2-4, with 7 bases lining up with TRBD1. CDR3 length: 15 residues. The ends lost 5 bases at V and 8 bases at J; junction bases unmatched: 12. CDR3 residues: CASSPRTGPADIQYF. The CDR3 DNA sequence: TGTGCCAGCAGTCCAAGGACAGGACCGGCGGACATTCAGTACTTC.

Ten or more counts support this clonotype. This chain links TRBV5-6 with TRBJ1-1; the D gene is possibly TRBD1 (6 bases). Trimming stripped 0 bases from V and 5 bases from J, with 14 bases between. CDR1 and CDR2 (germline): SGHDT, YYEEEE. The CDR3 is 15 residues long. The CDR3 DNA sequence: TGTGCCAGCAGCTTGGCCGGGGGCCTAGGGACTGAAGCTTTCTTT. Translation gives CASSLAGGLGTEAFF. Together with reference TRBV5-6 and TRBJ1-1, the CDR3 gives the full variable domain: DAGVTQSPTHLIKTRGQQVTLRCSPKSGHDTVSWYQQALGQGPQFIFQYYEEEERQRGNFPDRFSGHQFPNYSSELNVNALLLGDSALYLCASSLAGGLGTEAFFGQGTRLTVV.

This clonotype was picked up many times. The V and J genes are TRBV10-3 and TRBJ2-3; TRBD2 agrees at 7 bases. The junction had 9 bases not matched to a gene; V was cut back by 7 bases and J by 5 bases. Germline CDR1 and CDR2: ENHRY and SYGVKD. This CDR3 contains 14 residues. CDR3 loop: CAINVAGVRDTQYF. CDR3 DNA sequence: TGTGCCATCAATGTGGCGGGAGTACGAGATACGCAGTATTTT.

Ten or more counts support this clonotype. CDR3 sequence (DNA): TGCAGCGTTGCGGGGGCCATACTAGCGGGAGCCACCTACGAGCAGTACTTC. Its protein product is CSVAGAILAGATYEQYF. The V gene is TRBV29-1, the J gene TRBJ2-7, with 11 bases that match TRBD2. The CDR3 totals 17 residues. CDR1 SQVTM and CDR2 ANQGSEA come from the germline V gene. Unmatched junction bases numbered 13, after V lost 4 bases and J lost 2 bases.

This clonotype was seen only a few times. This sequence may be a read error, since a much larger clone differs from it by one base. The chain joins TRBV3-1 to TRBJ2-7; D call uncertain. CDR1 and CDR2 (germline): LGHDT, YNNKEL (reference sequence). The CDR3 loop spans 11 amino acids. The CDR3 DNA reads as TGTGCCAGCAGCCAAGACTACGGGCAGTACTTC. This gives the protein CASSQDYGQYF.

In its sample, this clonotype was seen many times. The chain uses TRBV20-1 and TRBJ2-5; D possibly uses TRBD1 or TRBD2 (5 bases each). This CDR3 contains 11 residues. V was cut by 6 bases and J by 1 base, with 6 bases left in between. The V gene's germline CDR1 is DFQATT and CDR2 SNEGSKA (reference sequence). The CDR3, as DNA: TGCAGTGCCGGGACCCAAGAGACCCAGTACTTC. This translates into CSAGTQETQYF.

This clonotype was picked up many times. The rearrangement uses TRBV18 and TRBJ2-3; TRBD1 matches at 8 bases. J was trimmed by 6 bases and V by 8 bases; bases with no gene match: 13. The CDR3 is 15 amino acids. Looked up from germline, CDR1 is KGHSH and CDR2 is LQKENI. The CDR3 region is CASRQGRLTFDTQYF. DNA for the CDR3: TGTGCCAGCCGACAGGGGCGTCTGACCTTCGATACGCAGTATTTT. Based on the CDR3 plus reference TRBV18 and TRBJ2-3, the full variable domain is NAGVMQNPRHLVRRRGQEARLRCSPMKGHSHVYWYRQLPEEGLKFMVYLQKENIIDESGMPKERFSAEFPKEGPSILRIQQVVRGDSAAYFCASRQGRLTFDTQYFGPGTRLTVL.

In its sample, this clonotype was seen many times. This sequence joins TRBV29-1 and TRBJ2-1; TRBD2 matches at 10 bases. The V segment lost 0 bases and the J segment 9 bases; nucleotides outside the gene matches: 8. CDR1 and CDR2 (germline): SQVTM, ANQGSEA. The CDR3 length is 15 residues. CDR3 nucleotides: TGCAGCGTTGAAGATCTTCCTAGCGGGAGTGGTGAGCAGTTCTTC. It translates to CSVEDLPSGSGEQFF.

This clonotype was seen repeatedly, ten times or more. The V gene is TRBV7-6, the J gene TRBJ1-1, with D possibly TRBD1 on 5 matching bases. This CDR3 is 14 amino acids long. Trimming removed 5 bases at V and 4 bases at J, with 14 bases between. The germline V gene has CDR1 SGHVS and CDR2 FNYEAQ. CDR3 loop: CASSPGGSGTEAFF. The CDR3 nucleotides are TGTGCCAGCAGCCCCGGGGGGTCGGGCACTGAAGCTTTCTTT.

This clonotype was recorded many times. J is TRBJ2-3 and V is TRBV29-1; 12 bases are a match to TRBD2. This CDR3 comprises 16 residues. The trim removed 4 bases at V and 5 bases at J, leaving 10 bases unmatched. The germline V gene encodes CDR1 SQVTM and CDR2 ANQGSEA. The CDR3 nucleotides are TGCAGCGTTGCTAGCGGGAGGGCCGGAGGTCGAGATACGCAGTATTTT. This gives the protein CSVASGRAGGRDTQYF.